These 21 T cell receptor beta chains were all obtained from the same sample, sequenced in a study of T cell responses to AZD1222 COVID-19 vaccine. Assay: immunoSEQ multiplex PCR; the TCRdb copy retains only in-frame clones and omits some. Of some 25,000 clones in the sample, roughly 86% were seen once. Sequencing used peripheral blood, obtained 28 days after the second AZD1222 dose. The source is an adult who received the AZD1222 COVID-19 vaccine.

The V gene is TRBV5-8, the J gene TRBJ1-4; D gene uncertain. V was cut by 0 bases and J by 0 bases, with 9 bases left in between. Germline CDR1 reads SGHTS; CDR2 reads YDEGEE. This CDR3 has 16 residues. The CDR3 reads CASSLARAATNEKLFF. The CDR3 DNA follows: TGTGCCAGCAGCTTGGCCCGAGCCGCAACTAATGAAAAACTGTTTTTT.

The chain couples TRBV7-2 to TRBJ2-1, with D uncertain. This CDR3 is 12 amino acids long. Trimming removed 4 bases from V and 5 bases from J, with 6 bases in between. From germline, CDR1 is SGHTA and CDR2 FQGNSA. The CDR3 DNA follows: TGTGCCAGCAGCTCCTTCAACAATGAGCAGTTCTTC. Translated: CASSSFNNEQFF.

This sequence joins TRBV18 and TRBJ2-7; 7 bases agree with TRBD2. Unmatched junction bases numbered 11, after V lost 6 bases and J lost 6 bases. The CDR3 covers 14 residues. Germline V gene data show CDR1 as KGHSH and CDR2 as LQKENI. CDR3 coding DNA: TGTGCCAGCTCTCTCCCGGGACTACCCTCCGAGCAGTACTTC. Translating it yields CASSLPGLPSEQYF.

This clone was recorded a few times. The rearrangement uses TRBV5-6 and TRBJ2-3; unclear D gene. The germline CDR1 and CDR2 sequences are SGHDT and YYEEEE. V was pared by 2 bases and J by 2 bases, with 6 bases between. This CDR3 is built from 13 residues. The CDR3 spells CASSLSFTDTQYF. CDR3 in DNA: TGTGCCAGCAGCTTATCTTTCACAGATACGCAGTATTTT.

J is TRBJ2-2 and V is TRBV2; D is unresolved. Looked up from germline, CDR1 is SNHLY and CDR2 is FYNNEI. The CDR3 has 13 amino acids. Trimming cost V 3 bases and J 0 bases, with 2 bases left between them. The CDR3 region is CASSDTNTGELFF. In DNA form, the CDR3 reads TGTGCCAGCAGTGACACGAACACCGGGGAGCTGTTTTTT.

This clone has a handful of counts. The chain employs TRBV15 and TRBJ2-7; TRBD1 is a possible D gene (6 bases). Germline V gene lookup returns CDR1 LNHNV and CDR2 YYDKDF (reference sequence). V dropped 1 base and J dropped 7 bases, with 17 bases sitting between them. The CDR3 covers 15 residues. The CDR3 is CATSRVAGAAGEQYF. The CDR3 nucleotides read TGTGCCACCAGCAGAGTGGCAGGGGCGGCAGGGGAGCAGTACTTC. The full variable domain, completed using reference TRBV15 and TRBJ2-7, is DAMVIQNPRYQVTQFGKPVTLSCSQTLNHNVMYWYQQKSSQAPKLLFHYYDKDFNNEADTPDNFQSRRPNTSFCFLDIRSPGLGDTAMYLCATSRVAGAAGEQYFGPGTRLTVT.

V gene TRBV19 combines with J gene TRBJ1-4; no definite D call. Trimming cost V 4 bases and J 0 bases, with 12 bases left between them. The CDR3 sequence is 16 residues long. Germline CDR1 is LNHDA and CDR2 is SQIVND (reference sequence). The CDR3 reads CASSRTQLPTNEKLFF. DNA for the CDR3: TGTGCCAGTAGTAGGACCCAGCTGCCAACTAATGAAAAACTGTTTTTT.

J is TRBJ1-4 and V is TRBV30; D uncertain. The CDR3 runs to 16 residues. V was pared by 2 bases and J by 7 bases, with 20 bases between. CDR1 GTSNPN and CDR2 SVGIG come from the germline V gene (reference sequence). CDR3 sequence: CAWSPPSAAMGEKLFF. CDR3 bases: TGTGCCTGGAGTCCACCGAGTGCGGCAATGGGTGAAAAACTGTTTTTT.

This rearrangement joins TRBV28 to TRBJ1-2; D is unclear. CDR3 length: 12 amino acids. The germline V gene has CDR1 MDHEN and CDR2 SYDVKM. The V end was cut by 3 bases, the J end by 2 bases, with 4 bases between. The CDR3 coding sequence is TGTGCCAGCAGTTTTTCGAACTATGGCTACACCTTC. It translates to CASSFSNYGYTF.

The chain recombines TRBV7-2 with TRBJ2-3; possibly TRBD2 for D (6 bases). Germline V lookup: CDR1 SGHTA, CDR2 FQGNSA. V was trimmed by 5 bases and J by 2 bases, leaving 11 bases between them. The CDR3 runs 14 residues. For the CDR3, the DNA is TGTGCCAGCAGCCCGACTAGGTACACAGATACGCAGTATTTT. Its protein is CASSPTRYTDTQYF.

The chain uses TRBV6-5 and TRBJ1-2; 11 bases map to TRBD1. Unmatched junction bases numbered 4, after V lost 0 bases and J lost 4 bases. Germline V CDR1 and CDR2: MNHEY, SVGAGI. CDR3 length: 16 amino acids. This CDR3 reads CASSYSRTGGSYGYTF. The CDR3 DNA reads as TGTGCCAGCAGTTACTCTCGGACAGGGGGCTCCTATGGCTACACCTTC.

The chain has TRBV2 and TRBJ1-4; D is ambiguous. V gave up 6 bases and J gave up 3 bases, with 11 bases separating them. Germline CDR1 SNHLY, CDR2 FYNNEI. The CDR3 is made up of 14 amino acids. The CDR3 sequence: CASRVRQANEKLFF. The DNA of the CDR3 is TGTGCCAGCAGGGTTAGACAAGCTAATGAAAAACTGTTTTTT.

The CDR3 nucleotides are TGCGCCAGCAGCACGGGACAGGGAGGCACAGATACGCAGTATTTT. As protein: CASSTGQGGTDTQYF. V gene TRBV5-1 combines with J gene TRBJ2-3; TRBD1 matches at 9 bases. Germline V gene data show CDR1 as SGHRS and CDR2 as YFSETQ. J gave up 1 base and V 4 bases, and 4 bases lay outside the gene matches. CDR3 length: 15 residues.

The rearrangement uses TRBV7-3 and TRBJ2-7; no firm D call. Germline-derived CDR1 and CDR2 are SGHTA and FQGTGA. The CDR3 extends over 12 amino acids. Trimming shortened V by 2 bases and J by 2 bases, and 4 bases separated the two germline ends. CDR3 loop: CASSLSPYEQYF. The DNA for the CDR3 is TGTGCCAGCAGCTTATCCCCCTACGAGCAGTACTTC.

In DNA form, the CDR3 reads TGTGCCACCAGTGACCCCCGTCAGGGGATAGGAGGCTACACCTTC. This gives the protein CATSDPRQGIGGYTF. The gene calls are TRBV24-1 and TRBJ1-2; D perhaps matches TRBD1 (6 bases). Germline lookup yields CDR1 KGHDR and CDR2 SFDVKD. The CDR3 is 15 amino acids. V was cut by 4 bases and J by 8 bases, with 19 bases left in between.

The V gene is TRBV28, the J gene TRBJ1-5; 8 nucleotides align to TRBD1. Per the germline V gene, CDR1 is MDHEN and CDR2 is SYDVKM. CDR3 length: 16 residues. V lost 4 bases, J lost 2 bases, and 7 bases stayed unmatched. The CDR3 region is CASSSLGTGRNQPQHF. CDR3 bases: TGTGCCAGCAGTTCCTTAGGGACAGGCCGCAATCAGCCCCAGCATTTT.

The chain recombines TRBV6-2 or TRBV6-3 with TRBJ2-2; perhaps TRBD1 as D (5 bases). This CDR3 is built from 15 residues. Trimming pared 3 bases from V and 1 base from J, leaving 9 bases between. Germline V gene lookup returns CDR1 MNHEY and CDR2 SVGEGT. CDR3 nucleotide sequence: TGTGCCAGCAGTTATCGAACAGGGAACACCGGGGAGCTGTTTTTT. Amino acid sequence: CASSYRTGNTGELFF.

The chain uses TRBV11-2 and TRBJ2-3; 8 bases map to TRBD2. This CDR3 has 15 residues. Germline-derived CDR1 and CDR2 are SGHAT and FQNNGV. J gave up 3 bases and V 5 bases, and 7 bases lay outside the gene matches. The CDR3 spells CASSLGGGGTDTQYF. CDR3 nucleotides: TGTGCCAGCAGCCTCGGGGGGGGTGGGACAGATACGCAGTATTTT. Using reference TRBV11-2 and TRBJ2-3 for the parts outside the CDR3, the full variable domain is EAGVAQSPRYKIIEKRQSVAFWCNPISGHATLYWYQQILGQGPKLLIQFQNNGVVDDSQLPKDRFSAERLKGVDSTLKIQPAKLEDSAVYLCASSLGGGGTDTQYFGPGTRLTVL.

This clone was counted a single time. The chain combines TRBV6-6 with TRBJ1-6; no definite D call. The CDR3 length is 16 residues. V lost 7 bases and J lost 6, with 19 bases in between. CDR1 is MNHNY and CDR2 is SVGAGI in the germline V gene (reference sequence). As DNA, the CDR3 is TGTGCCAGCACCCACAACGCAGTCCAGACTAATTCACCCCTCCACTTT. It specifies CASTHNAVQTNSPLHF.

V gene TRBV19 combines with J gene TRBJ2-7; D remains ambiguous. Looked up from germline, CDR1 is LNHDA and CDR2 is SQIVND (reference sequence). The CDR3 runs 13 residues. Trimming cost V 7 bases and J 2 bases, with 12 bases left between them. The CDR3 DNA follows: TGTGCCAGTACCTACGGCGGTACCTACGAGCAGTACTTC. This gives the protein CASTYGGTYEQYF.

The CDR3 loop is CASSLGSQGAEQYF. Written as DNA, the CDR3 is TGCGCCAGCAGCTTGGGATCCCAGGGTGCCGAGCAGTACTTC. V gene TRBV5-1 combines with J gene TRBJ2-7, with D tentatively TRBD1 (5 bases). CDR1 is SGHRS, CDR2 YFSETQ, per germline. This CDR3 contains 14 residues. V was clipped by 0 bases and J by 6 bases, with 13 bases between them.